A single T cell receptor beta chain is shown here with its context. The antigen remains undetermined. This sample is drawn from a study of shared clonotypes between healthy human individuals. V lost 4 bases and J 2 bases, leaving 12 bases between the germline ends. CDR3 length: 15 residues. CDR1 is MNHNS and CDR2 is SASEGT in the germline V gene. Overall study findings and caveats: Donor scarcity curtailed the genetic and exposure-history diversity represented herein. The sampled material consisted only of blood, and tissue repertoires are likely to differ.

At a deep level, the assay was run. The table came from immunoSEQ multiplex PCR; TCRdb's copy has only in-frame clones and leaves some out. This sample has nearly 500,000 clones, with around 80% found just once. Study donors comprised healthy, HIV-negative adults devoid of recent acute infection or vaccination. The chain is built from TRBV6-1 and TRBJ1-5; D may be TRBD1 (5 bases). What was sequenced was PBMCs. This receptor was identified in a woman in her 40s in good health. Some clones in this sample may be carry-over from other donors' samples. The CDR3 region has the DNA TGTGCCAGCAGTGTTGGCCGGGGACGCAATCAGCCCCAGCATTTT. Protein sequence: CASSVGRGRNQPQHF.